The TCR beta chain under discussion was sequenced for a study of regulatory T cells in long-lasting Graves disease (dated by TCRdb to the early 2020s). Notes on the research overall: Newly diagnosed Graves' disease patients had taken antithyroid drugs for less than 3 months. A total of roughly 33 samples were covered by TCR sequencing, comprising around 13 persistent and 20 or so newly diagnosed Graves' disease patients. This study used TCR sequencing and RNA sequencing of peripheral blood to compare persistent Graves' disease patients against newly diagnosed Graves' disease patients. The study was conducted in China and was registered as a clinical trial. The research as a whole found: Persistent Graves' disease patients showed lower TCR Shannon entropy and fewer highly expanded clones than newly diagnosed patients, suggesting clonal expansion. The authors acknowledged the small sample size as a limitation that may reduce accuracy. Sequencing and analysis were limited to the TCR beta chain. Persistent patients shared more public clonotypes among themselves (around 2,700) than newly diagnosed patients did (about 900). TRBV28, TRBJ1-2 and TRBJ2-5 were preferentially used in persistent disease, while TRBV20-1 and TRBJ2-1 were favored in newly diagnosed disease. The study examined only peripheral blood because the primary lesion, thyroid tissue, could not be accessed.

The time point label corresponds to: newly diagnosed GD, antithyroid drugs for less than 3 months. For both TCR sequencing and RNA sequencing, RNA was extracted from PBMCs in TRIzol. The diagnosis of Graves' disease was made according to American Thyroid Association guidelines. Patients were recruited from an endocrinology department in Xi'an, China. Each patient gave approximately 10 milliliters of peripheral blood, collected in an EDTA anticoagulant tube. PBMCs were isolated by Ficoll Paque Plus density gradient separation without further T cell sorting. RNA quality was checked with an Agilent 2100 Bioanalyzer and agarose gel, and concentration with a NanoDrop 2000. Libraries were constructed by multiplex PCR. These reads were obtained on an Illumina HiSeq 4000. iRepertoire HTBI primers and Arm-PCR amplification of CDR3 regions were used to construct TCR beta libraries. Gel purification was performed on PCR products prior to sequencing. In the original analysis: A total of fewer than 80 TRBV and 14 TRBJ segments were identified across samples and were used for gene usage analysis of CDR3 amino acid clonotypes. COPE and FqMerger were used to merge the filtered high-quality paired reads into contigs. BLAST was used to align contigs to the IMGT TRBV, TRBD and TRBJ reference genes, and CDR3 was defined following IMGT. Any clonotype with a frequency above 0.1% was classified as a highly expanded clone. Shannon entropy was used to measure repertoire diversity, and the Gini coefficient was used to measure V-J evenness. A clonotype found in more than one individual was treated as public. The public reads were reprocessed in TCRdb via fastp at Q25 and MiXCR, keeping in-frame beta chains. Identical CDR3 protein sequences are pooled into one entry, listed with their most common genes and DNA. It is TCRdb's table, rather than the study itself, that gives the V and J calls and clone size. A total of about 360,000 distinct CDR3 sequences appear in this sample, roughly 17% of them only once. The ten largest make up 20% of the sample.

Counted from cysteine to phenylalanine, this CDR3 has 13 amino acids. The read is trimmed to its CDR3 DNA, 39 bases read in frame from base 1. V gives up 3 bases and J gives up 4 bases, and the segment between their germline ends measures 10 bases. Based on the germline V gene, the CDR1 and CDR2 sequences are MDHEN and SYDVKM. This clonotype was counted at least ten times. Its antigen target is currently unknown. Base qualities are missing; no much larger clone stands one base away. These data also formed part of another study, on T cells in Graves' hyperthyroidism and ophthalmopathy. The second source states: Graves' hyperthyroidism was defined as stable when no progression to ophthalmopathy occurred over 18 months of follow-up. Hyperthyroidism patients were newly diagnosed, with disease duration under 2 months, and aged 18 to 65 years. The study excluded patients with uncontrolled infections, other autoimmune diseases, pregnancy or lactation. Diagnoses were established on the basis of clinical symptoms, serum thyroxine and TRAb, thyroid ultrasound, and orbital computed tomography. A first-round RT-PCR of the TCR CDR3 used the HTBI primer set with the Qiagen OneStep RT-PCR kit. Most expanded thyroid clonotypes (frequency above 0.001) were also found in blood, which suggests that blood repertoires may mirror thyroid immune responses. A 13 V-J signature model separated ophthalmopathy from stable hyperthyroidism, with 87.88% sensitivity and about 81% specificity in cross-validation and 80%/75% in testing. In validation, the model predicted progression to ophthalmopathy with roughly 70% sensitivity and over 72% specificity, a median of around 6.6 months before onset. A discovery cohort of approximately 100 patients, approximately 44 with Graves' ophthalmopathy and roughly 59 with stable Graves' hyperthyroidism, was used to find distinguishing TCR V-J signatures. Prospective prediction of ophthalmopathy was tested in an independent validation cohort of 18 to 20 hyperthyroidism patients and 15 to 17 patients who later progressed to ophthalmopathy. For training and testing, the roughly 93 patients in the discovery cohort were randomly divided in a 7:3 ratio. In several Graves' hyperthyroidism patients, the study also compared T-cell repertoires from thyroid tissue with T-cell repertoires from blood. Once sampling was done, hyperthyroidism patients were given methimazole at a starting dose of 30 mg daily, whereas ophthalmopathy patients were given high-dose intravenous methylprednisolone. Libraries were constructed in a second round of multiplex PCR, after which size selection and purification were carried out. Libraries were sequenced paired-end with 100 bp reads on an Illumina HiSeq2000. SOAPnuke was used to process the raw data, throwing out any read that contained adapters or uncalled bases, had a mean Phred below 15, or lacked an exact constant-primer or identifier match. COPE v1.2.5 was used to merge high-quality paired reads, and clonotypes were defined as unique nucleotide sequences. Clonotypes were aligned to IMGT TRBV, TRBD and TRBJ reference segments using MiTCR v1.1. The analysis included only V-J combinations with a frequency above 0.0001, which together covered around 99% of the repertoires. The TCS score was defined as the ratio of F50 (clonal expansion) to E x V (chaos), calculated using BLOSUM62-based TCRdist between CDR3 peptides within each V-J. Welch's t-statistics and random forest reduced some 510 V-J features to 13, which were used in a naive Bayes classifier (R e1071). No statistical method was used to set the sample size in advance, and investigators knew the group allocation. The paper reports TCR Vbeta CDR3 sequencing of 135 peripheral blood samples: around 45 ophthalmopathy, roughly 74 hyperthyroidism and around 17 progressor patients.

This material consisted of peripheral blood mononuclear cells (PBMCs), taken at new diagnosis, from a patient treated with antithyroid drugs. This clonotype was obtained from a woman aged 18 to 35 with Graves disease. Donor details come from another sample of the same person, matched by shared clones. The receptor chain draws on TRBV28 and TRBJ2-7, with no reliable assignment of the D segment. CDR3 protein: CASSFQPTYEQYF. The nucleotide sequence is TGTGCCAGCAGTTTCCAGCCGACTTACGAGCAGTACTTC.